This T cell receptor beta chain came from a study of TIL therapy for anti-PD-1-resistant metastatic lung cancer. There are 16 residues in the CDR3. CDR1 SQVTM and CDR2 ANQGSEA come from the germline V gene. V shed 6 bases and J 7 bases; nucleotides not matched to a gene: 11. The libraries were made with immunoSEQ v3. Assay: immunoSEQ multiplex PCR; the TCRdb copy retains only in-frame clones and omits some. The sample has some 52,000 clones, 70% to 85% seen once; the top ten hold about 4.8%. Documented time point: pre-treatment sample, taken before nivolumab and TIL therapy. The clonotype comes from a woman aged 30-79 years with non-small cell lung cancer. V is TRBV29-1 and J is TRBJ2-1; TRBD2 matches 14 bases. The input for sequencing was blood, taken at baseline. CDR3 loop: CSVGLGTSGSLNEQFF. The CDR3 DNA is TGCAGCGTGGGGTTAGGGACTAGCGGGAGTTTGAATGAGCAGTTCTTC.